A single sample gave rise to the 6 T cell receptor beta chains below, sequenced in a study of beta chain features in type 1 diabetes. What was sequenced were expressed TCRB transcripts, since all of the isolated RNA had been reverse transcribed. Produced via immunoSEQ multiplex PCR; TCRdb's table is partial and in-frame only. The data contain 900,000 or so clones, about 17% of them singletons. Source material: naive CD4+ T cells from blood. Every receptor here comes from a young woman in good health.

This clone has more than one count but fewer than ten. This CDR3 reads CASSIRDGWDQPQHF. The CDR3 DNA is TGTGCCAGTAGTATCCGGGACGGATGGGATCAGCCCCAGCATTTT. This rearrangement joins TRBV19 to TRBJ1-5, with a weak D call TRBD1 (5 bases). CDR3 length: 15 amino acids. Trimming took 3 bases from V and 5 from J, leaving 14 bases between them. Germline CDR1 reads LNHDA; CDR2 reads SQIVND (reference sequence). The whole variable domain, remainder taken from reference TRBV19 and TRBJ1-5, is DGGITQSPKYLFRKEGQNVTLSCEQNLNHDAMYWYRQDPGQGLRLIYYSQIVNDFQKGDIAEGYSVSREKKESFPLTVTSAQKNPTAFYLCASSIRDGWDQPQHFGDGTRLSIL.

A word on this clone: This same CDR3 is encoded by further DNA sequences in the sample. The rearrangement joins TRBV14 to TRBJ1-5; unclear D gene. The CDR3 contains 13 residues. CDR1 is SGHDN and CDR2 is FVKESK in the germline V gene. Trimming cost V 3 bases and J 0 bases, with 3 bases left between them. CDR3 DNA sequence: TGTGCCAGCAGCCAGTTTAGCAATCAGCCCCAGCATTTT. This translates into CASSQFSNQPQHF.

The chain has TRBV5-1 and TRBJ1-2; 12 positions agree with TRBD1. The CDR3 runs 16 residues. J was trimmed by 4 bases and V by 4 bases; bases with no gene match: 8. Germline values: CDR1 SGHRS, CDR2 YFSETQ. The CDR3 loop reads CASSGGGTGGSYGYTF. The CDR3 DNA is TGCGCCAGCAGCGGAGGTGGGACAGGGGGCAGCTATGGCTACACCTTC. Based on the CDR3 plus reference TRBV5-1 and TRBJ1-2, the full variable domain is KAGVTQTPRYLIKTRGQQVTLSCSPISGHRSVSWYQQTPGQGLQFLFEYFSETQRNKGNFPGRFSGRQFSNSRSEMNVSTLELGDSALYLCASSGGGTGGSYGYTFGSGTRLTVV.

Here the CDR3 DNA reads TGCGCCAGCAGCTTGGTTCTTCTATCTAGCACAGATACGCAGTATTTT. Protein product: CASSLVLLSSTDTQYF. The chain has TRBV5-1 and TRBJ2-3; D remains ambiguous. Per the germline V gene, CDR1 is SGHRS and CDR2 is YFSETQ. V lost 0 bases and J 0 bases, leaving 11 bases between the germline ends. This CDR3 contains 16 residues.

The chain couples TRBV13 to TRBJ2-7; 10 nucleotides match TRBD2. The CDR3 runs to 15 residues. V shed 2 bases and J 4 bases; nucleotides not matched to a gene: 5. Germline CDR1 and CDR2: PRHDT and FYEKMQ (reference sequence). CDR3 amino acids: CASSLQREGRYEQYF. CDR3 coding DNA: TGTGCCAGCAGCTTACAGCGGGAGGGCAGATACGAGCAGTACTTC.

This sequence joins TRBV11-2 and TRBJ1-4, with D unresolved. The V end lost 1 base, the J end lost 8 bases, and 17 bases lay between the germline ends. Germline values: CDR1 SGHAT, CDR2 FQNNGV. The CDR3 loop spans 16 amino acids. The CDR3 protein is CASSLAFVRHGEKLFF. The CDR3 region has the DNA TGTGCCAGCAGCTTAGCTTTCGTTAGACACGGGGAAAAACTGTTTTTT.